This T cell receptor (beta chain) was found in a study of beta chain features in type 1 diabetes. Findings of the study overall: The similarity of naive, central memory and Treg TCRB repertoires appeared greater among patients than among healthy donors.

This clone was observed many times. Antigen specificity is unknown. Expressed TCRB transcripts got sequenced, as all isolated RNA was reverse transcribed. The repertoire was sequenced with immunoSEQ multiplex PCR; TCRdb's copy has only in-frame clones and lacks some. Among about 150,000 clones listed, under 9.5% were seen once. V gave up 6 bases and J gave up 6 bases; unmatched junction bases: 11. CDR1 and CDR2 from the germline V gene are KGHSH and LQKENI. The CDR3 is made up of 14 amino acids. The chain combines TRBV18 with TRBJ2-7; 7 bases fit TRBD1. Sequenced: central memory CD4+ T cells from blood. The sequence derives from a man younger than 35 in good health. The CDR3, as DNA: TGTGCCAGCTCGCAGGTCGGACAGGTGGGCGAGCAGTACTTC. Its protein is CASSQVGQVGEQYF. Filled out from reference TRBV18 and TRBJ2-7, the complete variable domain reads NAGVMQNPRHLVRRRGQEARLRCSPMKGHSHVYWYRQLPEEGLKFMVYLQKENIIDESGMPKERFSAEFPKEGPSILRIQQVVRGDSAAYFCASSQVGQVGEQYFGPGTRLTVT.